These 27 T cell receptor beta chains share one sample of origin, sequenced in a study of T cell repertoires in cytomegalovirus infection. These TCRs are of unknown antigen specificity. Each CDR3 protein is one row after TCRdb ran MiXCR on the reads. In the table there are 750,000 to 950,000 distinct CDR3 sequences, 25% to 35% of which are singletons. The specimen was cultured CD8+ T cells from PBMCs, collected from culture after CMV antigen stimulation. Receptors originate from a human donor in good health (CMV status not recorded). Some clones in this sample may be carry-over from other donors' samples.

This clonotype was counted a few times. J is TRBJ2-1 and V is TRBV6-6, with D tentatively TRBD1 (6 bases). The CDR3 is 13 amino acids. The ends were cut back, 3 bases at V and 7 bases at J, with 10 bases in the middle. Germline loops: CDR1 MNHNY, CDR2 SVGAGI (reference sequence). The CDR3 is CASSYTQGNEQFF. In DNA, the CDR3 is TGTGCCAGCAGTTATACACAGGGAAATGAGCAGTTCTTC.

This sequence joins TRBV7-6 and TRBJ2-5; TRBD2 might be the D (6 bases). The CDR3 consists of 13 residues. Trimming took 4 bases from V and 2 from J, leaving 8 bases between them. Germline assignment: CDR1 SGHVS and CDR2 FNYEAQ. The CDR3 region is CASSSSVQETQYF. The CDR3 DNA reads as TGTGCCAGCAGCTCTAGCGTTCAAGAGACCCAGTACTTC.

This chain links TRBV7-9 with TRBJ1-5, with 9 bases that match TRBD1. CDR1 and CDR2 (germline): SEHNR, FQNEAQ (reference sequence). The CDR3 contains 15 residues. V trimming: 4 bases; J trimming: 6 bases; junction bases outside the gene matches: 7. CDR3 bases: TGTGCCAGCAGCTCAGCCGACAGGGGGGGTCAGCCCCAGCATTTT. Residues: CASSSADRGGQPQHF.

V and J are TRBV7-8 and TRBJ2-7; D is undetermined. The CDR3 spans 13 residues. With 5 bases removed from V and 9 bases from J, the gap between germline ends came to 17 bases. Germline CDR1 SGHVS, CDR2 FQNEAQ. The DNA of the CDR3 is TGTGCCAGCAGCCCAGCTTGGGGAAAAGGGCAGTACTTC. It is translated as CASSPAWGKGQYF.

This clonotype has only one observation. As DNA, the CDR3 is TGTGCCAGCAGTCCCGGGACAGGGGCCCTTTACGATACGCAGTATTTT. This encodes CASSPGTGALYDTQYF. The V gene is TRBV28, the J gene TRBJ2-3; 10 bases map to TRBD1. V shed 5 bases and J 6 bases; nucleotides not matched to a gene: 11. The CDR3 sequence is 16 residues long. Germline V CDR1 and CDR2: MDHEN, SYDVKM. Supplemented by reference TRBV28 and TRBJ2-3, the full variable domain reads DVKVTQSSRYLVKRTGEKVFLECVQDMDHENMFWYRQDPGLGLRLIYFSYDVKMKEKGDIPEGYSVSREKKERFSLILESASTNQTSMYLCASSPGTGALYDTQYFGPGTRLTVL.

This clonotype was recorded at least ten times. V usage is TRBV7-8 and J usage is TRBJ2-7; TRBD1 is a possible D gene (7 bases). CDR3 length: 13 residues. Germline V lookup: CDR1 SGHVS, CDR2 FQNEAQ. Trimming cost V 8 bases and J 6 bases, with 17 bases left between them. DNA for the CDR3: TGTGCCAGCTCGTCGACAGGGAGGAGCGAGCAGTACTTC. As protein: CASSSTGRSEQYF. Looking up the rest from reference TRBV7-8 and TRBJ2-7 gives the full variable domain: GAGVSQSPRYKVAKRGQDVALRCDPISGHVSLFWYQQALGQGPEFLTYFQNEAQLDKSGLPSDRFFAERPEGSVSTLKIQRTQQEDSAVYLCASSSTGRSEQYFGPGTRLTVT.

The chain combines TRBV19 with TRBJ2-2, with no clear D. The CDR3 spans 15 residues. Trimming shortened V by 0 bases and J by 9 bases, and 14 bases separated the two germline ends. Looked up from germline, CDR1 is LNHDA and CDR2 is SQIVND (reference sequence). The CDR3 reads CASSIDLGYARELFF. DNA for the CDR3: TGTGCCAGTAGTATAGATCTTGGGTACGCCAGGGAGCTGTTTTTT.

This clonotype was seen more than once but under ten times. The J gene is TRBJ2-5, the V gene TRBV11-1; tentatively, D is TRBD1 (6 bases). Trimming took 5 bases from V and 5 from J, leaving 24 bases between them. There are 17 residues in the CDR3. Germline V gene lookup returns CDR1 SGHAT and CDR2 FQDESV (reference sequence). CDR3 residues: CASSGAQDSFIRETQYF. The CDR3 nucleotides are TGTGCCAGCAGCGGAGCGCAGGACAGCTTTATTCGGGAGACCCAGTACTTC.

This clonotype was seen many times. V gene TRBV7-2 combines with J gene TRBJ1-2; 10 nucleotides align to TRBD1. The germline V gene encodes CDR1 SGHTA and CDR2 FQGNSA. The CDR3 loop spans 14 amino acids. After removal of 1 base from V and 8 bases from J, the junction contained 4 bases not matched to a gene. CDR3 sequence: CASSLVDRGQGYTF. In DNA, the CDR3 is TGTGCCAGCAGCTTAGTTGACAGGGGGCAGGGCTACACCTTC.

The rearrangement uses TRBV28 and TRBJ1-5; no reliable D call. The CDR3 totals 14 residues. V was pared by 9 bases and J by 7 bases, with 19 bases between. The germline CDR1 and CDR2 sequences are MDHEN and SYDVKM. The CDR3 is CASSYPRVRQPQHF. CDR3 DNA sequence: TGTGCCAGTAGCTATCCCAGAGTACGGCAGCCCCAGCATTTT.

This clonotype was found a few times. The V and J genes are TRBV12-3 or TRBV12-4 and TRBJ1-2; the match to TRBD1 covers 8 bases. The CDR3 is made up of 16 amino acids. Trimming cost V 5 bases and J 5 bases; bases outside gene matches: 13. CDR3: CASSPTLTGEVYGYTF. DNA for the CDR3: TGTGCCAGCAGTCCGACCCTGACAGGGGAAGTTTATGGCTACACCTTC.

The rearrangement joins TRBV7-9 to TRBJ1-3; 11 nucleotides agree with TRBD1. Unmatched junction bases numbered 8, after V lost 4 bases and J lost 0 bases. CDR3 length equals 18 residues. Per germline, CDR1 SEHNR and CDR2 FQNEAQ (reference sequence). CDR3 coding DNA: TGTGCCAGCAGCTCCCCCGGGACAGGGGGTCTCTCTGGAAACACCATATATTTT. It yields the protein CASSSPGTGGLSGNTIYF.

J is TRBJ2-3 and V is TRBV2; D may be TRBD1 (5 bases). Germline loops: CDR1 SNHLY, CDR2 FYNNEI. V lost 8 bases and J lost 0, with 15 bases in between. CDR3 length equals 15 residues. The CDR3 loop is CASPGHPSSTDTQYF. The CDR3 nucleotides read TGTGCCAGCCCTGGACACCCTTCTAGCACAGATACGCAGTATTTT. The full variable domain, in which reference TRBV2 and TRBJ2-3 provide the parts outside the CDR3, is EPEVTQTPSHQVTQMGQEVILRCVPISNHLYFYWYRQILGQKVEFLVSFYNNEISEKSEIFDDQFSVERPDGSNFTLKIRSTKLEDSAMYFCASPGHPSSTDTQYFGPGTRLTVL.

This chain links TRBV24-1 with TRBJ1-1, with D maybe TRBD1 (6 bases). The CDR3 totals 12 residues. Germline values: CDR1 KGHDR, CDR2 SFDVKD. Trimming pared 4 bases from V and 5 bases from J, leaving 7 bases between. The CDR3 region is CATSEQGTEAFF. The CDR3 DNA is TGTGCCACCAGTGAACAGGGTACTGAAGCTTTCTTT.

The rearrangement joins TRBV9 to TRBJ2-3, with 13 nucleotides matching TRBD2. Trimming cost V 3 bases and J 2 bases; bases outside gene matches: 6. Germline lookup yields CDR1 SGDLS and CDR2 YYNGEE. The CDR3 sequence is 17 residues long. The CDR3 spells CASSETGLAGPTDTQYF. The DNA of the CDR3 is TGTGCCAGCAGCGAGACGGGACTAGCGGGGCCCACAGATACGCAGTATTTT.

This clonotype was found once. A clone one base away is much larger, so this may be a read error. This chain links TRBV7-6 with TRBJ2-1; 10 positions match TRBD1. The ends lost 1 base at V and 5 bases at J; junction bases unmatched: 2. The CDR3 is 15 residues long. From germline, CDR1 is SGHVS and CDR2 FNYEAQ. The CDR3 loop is CASSLGTGGDNEQFF. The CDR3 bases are TGTGCCAGCAGCTTAGGGACAGGGGGAGACAATGAGCAGTTCTTC.

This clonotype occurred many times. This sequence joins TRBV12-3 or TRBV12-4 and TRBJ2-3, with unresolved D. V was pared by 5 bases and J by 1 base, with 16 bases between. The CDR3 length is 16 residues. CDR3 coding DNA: TGTGCCAGCAGTGACCCCGGCCTTATGGGCACAGATACGCAGTATTTT. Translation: CASSDPGLMGTDTQYF.

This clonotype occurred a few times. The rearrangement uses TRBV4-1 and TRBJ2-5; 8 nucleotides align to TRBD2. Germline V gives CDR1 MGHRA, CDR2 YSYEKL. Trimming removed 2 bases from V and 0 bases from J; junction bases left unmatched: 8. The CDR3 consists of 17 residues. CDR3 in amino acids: CASSQMGAGGHQETQYF. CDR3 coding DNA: TGCGCCAGCAGCCAAATGGGTGCGGGGGGCCACCAAGAGACCCAGTACTTC.

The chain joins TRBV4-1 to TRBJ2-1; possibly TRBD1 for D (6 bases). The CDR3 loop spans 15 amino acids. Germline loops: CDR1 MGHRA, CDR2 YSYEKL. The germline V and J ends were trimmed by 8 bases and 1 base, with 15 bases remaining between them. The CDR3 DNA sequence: TGCGCCAGCGACTCGACAGGCGGTTCCTACAATGAGCAGTTCTTC. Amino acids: CASDSTGGSYNEQFF.

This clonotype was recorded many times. Here the CDR3 DNA reads TGTGCCAGCAGCTCCGGGGGCAGGGGAGAGACCCAGTACTTC. Its protein is CASSSGGRGETQYF. This sequence joins TRBV7-2 and TRBJ2-5, with D perhaps assigned TRBD1 or TRBD2 (6 bases each). The CDR3 runs 14 residues. With 4 bases removed from V and 4 bases from J, the gap between germline ends came to 13 bases. CDR1 SGHTA and CDR2 FQGNSA come from the germline V gene.

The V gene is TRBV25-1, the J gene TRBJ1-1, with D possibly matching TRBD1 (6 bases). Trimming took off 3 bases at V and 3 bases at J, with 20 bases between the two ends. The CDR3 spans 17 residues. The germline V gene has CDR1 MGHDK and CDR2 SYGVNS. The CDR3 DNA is TGTGCCAGCAGTGACCAGGGCAGGGGACTAGGGTACACTGAAGCTTTCTTT. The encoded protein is CASSDQGRGLGYTEAFF.

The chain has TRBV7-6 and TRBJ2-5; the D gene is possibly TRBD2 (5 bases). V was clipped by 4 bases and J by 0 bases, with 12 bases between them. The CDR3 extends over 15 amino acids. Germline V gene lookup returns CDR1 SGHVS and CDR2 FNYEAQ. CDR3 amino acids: CASSSTDYYQETQYF. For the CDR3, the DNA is TGTGCCAGCAGCTCGACCGACTATTACCAAGAGACCCAGTACTTC.

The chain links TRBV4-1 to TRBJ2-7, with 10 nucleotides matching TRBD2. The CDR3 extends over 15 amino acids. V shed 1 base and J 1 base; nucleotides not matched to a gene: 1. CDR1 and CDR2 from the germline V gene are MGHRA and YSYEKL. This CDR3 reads CASSQGLAGSYEQYV. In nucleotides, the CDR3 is TGCGCCAGCAGCCAAGGACTAGCGGGTTCCTACGAGCAGTACGTC.

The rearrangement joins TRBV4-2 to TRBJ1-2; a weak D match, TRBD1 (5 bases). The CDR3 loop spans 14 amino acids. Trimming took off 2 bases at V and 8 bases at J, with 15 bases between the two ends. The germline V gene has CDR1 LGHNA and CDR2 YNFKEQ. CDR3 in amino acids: CASSQFDRSEGYTF. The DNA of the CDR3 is TGTGCCAGCAGCCAATTCGACAGATCTGAAGGCTACACCTTC.

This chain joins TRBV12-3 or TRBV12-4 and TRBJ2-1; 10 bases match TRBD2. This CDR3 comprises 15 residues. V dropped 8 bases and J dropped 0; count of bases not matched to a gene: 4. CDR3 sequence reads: CASLIAGGSYNEQFF. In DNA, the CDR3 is TGTGCCAGCCTGATAGCGGGGGGCTCCTACAATGAGCAGTTCTTC.

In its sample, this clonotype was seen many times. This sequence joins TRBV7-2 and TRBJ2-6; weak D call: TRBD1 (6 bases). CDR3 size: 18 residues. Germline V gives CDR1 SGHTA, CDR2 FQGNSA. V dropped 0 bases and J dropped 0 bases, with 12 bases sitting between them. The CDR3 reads CASSLADSVYSGANVLTF. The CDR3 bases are TGTGCCAGCAGCTTAGCGGACAGTGTATACTCTGGGGCCAACGTCCTGACTTTC. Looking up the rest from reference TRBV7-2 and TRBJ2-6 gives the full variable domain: GAGVSQSPSNKVTEKGKDVELRCDPISGHTALYWYRQSLGQGLEFLIYFQGNSAPDKSGLPSDRFSAERTGGSVSTLTIQRTQQEDSAVYLCASSLADSVYSGANVLTFGAGSRLTVL.

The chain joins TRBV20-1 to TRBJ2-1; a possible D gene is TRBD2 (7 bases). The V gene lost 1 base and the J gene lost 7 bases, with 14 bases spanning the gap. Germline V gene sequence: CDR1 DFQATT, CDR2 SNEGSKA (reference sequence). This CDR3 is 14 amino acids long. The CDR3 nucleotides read TGCAGTGCTAGAGGGGGGGGCCCCAGAAATGAGCAGTTCTTC. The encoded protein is CSARGGGPRNEQFF.